This T cell receptor beta chain appears in the sequencing data of a study of T cells in localized non-small cell lung cancer. Findings and limits, study-wide: The study sequenced only one region of the tumor. As a result, intratumor heterogeneity could not be excluded and remains possible. Uninvolved adjacent lung had more T cell clonality than any other tissue, topping tumor.

On this clone itself: What it recognizes is unknown. Other DNA sequences in this specimen translate into the identical CDR3.

This CDR3 has 15 residues. Looked up from germline, CDR1 is SGHRS and CDR2 is YFSETQ. Deletions cut 0 bases from V and 0 bases from J, with 8 bases between. Only in-frame clones appear in the TCRdb table, and some are missing; sequencing was by immunoSEQ multiplex PCR. The repertoire includes roughly 90,000 clones, approximately 91% of them detected once, and roughly 4.3% sits in the top ten. This TCR was sampled from a woman between 40 and 69 years old with stage II squamous cell lung carcinoma. Sequencing used PBMCs, obtained before any cancer treatment. The chain uses TRBV5-1 and TRBJ2-3; D remains ambiguous. In DNA, the CDR3 is TGCGCCAGCAGCTTGGACGGAACGAGCACAGATACGCAGTATTTT. Its protein product is CASSLDGTSTDTQYF.